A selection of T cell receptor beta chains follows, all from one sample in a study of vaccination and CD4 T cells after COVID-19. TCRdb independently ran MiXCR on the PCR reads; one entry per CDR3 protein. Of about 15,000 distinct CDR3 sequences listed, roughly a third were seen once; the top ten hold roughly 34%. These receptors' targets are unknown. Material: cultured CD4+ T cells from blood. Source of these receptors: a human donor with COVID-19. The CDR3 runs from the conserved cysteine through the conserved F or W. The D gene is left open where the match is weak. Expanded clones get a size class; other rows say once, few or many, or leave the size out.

CASSPRLAGGPGNIQYF	TGTGCCAGCAGCCCCAGACTAGCGGGGGGGCCGGGGAACATTCAGTACTTC	TRBJ2-4	few	TRBV11-2	TRBD2
CSARSPGTWAFF	TGCAGTGCTAGATCCCCTGGGACGTGGGCTTTCTTT	TRBJ1-1	medium-sized	TRBV20-1	.
CASSFPGDRETQYF	TGTGCCAGCAGCTTCCCAGGGGACAGGGAGACCCAGTACTTC	TRBJ2-5	few	TRBV7-8	TRBD1
CAWSVWDRAGQPQHF	TGTGCCTGGAGTGTATGGGACAGGGCTGGTCAGCCCCAGCATTTT	TRBJ1-5	.	TRBV30	TRBD1
CSARDKDRKRRGYTF	TGCAGTGCTAGAGATAAAGACAGGAAACGGAGAGGCTACACCTTC	TRBJ1-2	.	TRBV20-1	.
CASNPSGLLQETQYF	TGTGCCAGCAACCCGTCCGGACTATTACAAGAGACCCAGTACTTC	TRBJ2-5	.	TRBV7-9	.
CASSSPRRRGRETQYF	TGTGCCAGTAGTTCACCCAGACGGAGGGGGCGAGAGACCCAGTACTTC	TRBJ2-5	few	TRBV19	.
CAITMDSYYGYTF	TGTGCCATCACTATGGACAGTTATTATGGCTACACCTTC	TRBJ1-2	.	TRBV10-3	.
CATQGLAGGPSAEQFF	TGTGCCACCCAGGGACTAGCGGGGGGGCCGTCGGCTGAGCAGTTCTTC	TRBJ2-1	few	TRBV5-4	TRBD2
CATARAGGNTGELFF	TGTGCCACCGCTAGAGCGGGAGGGAACACCGGGGAGCTGTTTTTT	TRBJ2-2	.	TRBV24-1	TRBD2
CASLTGGNTEAFF	TGTGCCAGCCTGACAGGGGGTAACACTGAAGCTTTCTTT	TRBJ1-1	few	TRBV2	TRBD1
CASSDRGDANYGYTF	TGTGCCAGCAGTGATAGGGGGGACGCTAACTATGGCTACACCTTC	TRBJ1-2	few	TRBV6-1	.
CSAPVRGINHNEQFF	TGCAGTGCCCCCGTCCGCGGGATTAACCACAATGAGCAGTTCTTC	TRBJ2-1	.	TRBV20-1	.
CASSLQGSPLHF	TGTGCCAGCAGCTTACAGGGGTCACCCCTCCACTTT	TRBJ1-6	medium-sized	TRBV11-3	.
CASSLSREGYTF	TGTGCCAGCAGTTTATCAAGGGAAGGCTACACCTTC	TRBJ1-2	few	TRBV12-3/TRBV12-4	.
CASSSPRQFGETQYF	TGTGCCAGCAGTTCCCCAAGACAGTTCGGAGAGACCCAGTACTTC	TRBJ2-5	.	TRBV28	.
CSARAFPGQGPYGYTF	TGCAGTGCTAGAGCCTTTCCGGGACAGGGGCCCTATGGCTACACCTTC	TRBJ1-2	.	TRBV20-1	TRBD1
CASSKGQGDAGELFF	TGTGCCAGCAGCAAAGGACAGGGGGATGCCGGGGAGCTGTTTTTT	TRBJ2-2	few	TRBV5-4	TRBD1
CASSADRGEAFF	TGTGCCAGTAGTGCCGACAGGGGCGAAGCTTTCTTT	TRBJ1-1	.	TRBV19	TRBD1
CASTKGDNSPLHF	TGTGCCAGCACTAAGGGAGATAATTCACCCCTCCACTTT	TRBJ1-6	.	TRBV2	.
CASSSGATSGPRETQYF	TGTGCCAGCAGTTCGGGGGCTACTAGCGGGCCTCGGGAGACCCAGTACTTC	TRBJ2-5	.	TRBV6-2/TRBV6-3	TRBD2
CASSYSEIQGGYTF	TGTGCCAGCAGTTACTCGGAAATACAAGGTGGCTACACCTTC	TRBJ1-2	few	TRBV6-5	.
CASSFPRAGGPYGYTF	TGTGCCAGCAGCTTTCCCCGGGCGGGGGGCCCCTATGGCTACACCTTC	TRBJ1-2	.	TRBV7-2	.
CAWGTGTMYEQYF	TGTGCCTGGGGGACCGGGACTATGTACGAGCAGTACTTC	TRBJ2-7	few	TRBV30	TRBD2
CASYPNGLGEDPYEQYF	TGTGCCAGCTACCCCAACGGGCTAGGGGAAGATCCCTACGAGCAGTACTTC	TRBJ2-7	few	TRBV6-1	.
CASSVGNGAYEQYF	TGTGCCAGCAGCGTAGGCAACGGGGCCTACGAGCAGTACTTC	TRBJ2-7	.	TRBV9	.
CASSNTGANTIYF	TGTGCCAGCAGCAATACAGGGGCGAACACCATATATTTT	TRBJ1-3	few	TRBV7-3	TRBD1
CASRVKRNTEAFF	TGTGCCAGCAGGGTCAAGAGAAACACTGAAGCTTTCTTT	TRBJ1-1	.	TRBV2	.
CASSSTSGLKETQYF	TGTGCCAGCAGTTCCACCTCGGGACTTAAAGAGACCCAGTACTTC	TRBJ2-5	few	TRBV6-5	.
CASSERQGEQYF	TGTGCCAGCAGTGAAAGACAGGGCGAGCAGTACTTC	TRBJ2-7	.	TRBV2	TRBD1
CASSYSAGLSDTQYF	TGTGCCAGCAGTTACTCGGCGGGGCTCTCAGATACGCAGTATTTT	TRBJ2-3	medium-sized	TRBV6-2/TRBV6-3	.
CASSIPGPYTEAFF	TGTGCCAGTAGTATTCCGGGACCATACACTGAAGCTTTCTTT	TRBJ1-1	few	TRBV19	.
CASSRGTDTQYF	TGTGCCAGCTCGAGGGGCACAGATACGCAGTATTTT	TRBJ2-3	.	TRBV6-1	.
CASSEWRGSSGNTIYF	TGTGCCAGCAGTGAATGGCGGGGCTCCTCTGGAAACACCATATATTTT	TRBJ1-3	few	TRBV25-1	.
CASSEQTGTGSSYEQYF	TGTGCCAGCAGTGAACAAACCGGGACAGGGTCTTCCTACGAGCAGTACTTC	TRBJ2-7	.	TRBV6-1	TRBD1
CASSYGQVHSGNTIYF	TGTGCCAGCAGTTATGGACAGGTTCACTCTGGAAACACCATATATTTT	TRBJ1-3	.	TRBV6-5	TRBD1
CSVAGWGGGTDTQYF	TGCAGCGTTGCTGGTTGGGGAGGTGGCACAGATACGCAGTATTTT	TRBJ2-3	once	TRBV29-1	.
CASSLAQGGYTF	TGTGCCAGCAGCTTAGCCCAGGGAGGCTACACCTTC	TRBJ1-2	few	TRBV7-2	.
CSARKAGGTDTQYF	TGCAGTGCTAGAAAAGCGGGGGGCACAGATACGCAGTATTTT	TRBJ2-3	.	TRBV20-1	TRBD2
CASSLETGRNTEAFF	TGTGCCAGCAGCTTAGAGACAGGTCGGAACACTGAAGCTTTCTTT	TRBJ1-1	.	TRBV5-4	.
CAAGQGEETQYF	TGTGCCGCGGGACAGGGGGAAGAGACCCAGTACTTC	TRBJ2-5	.	TRBV10-3	TRBD1
CASSGGGGGGQPQHF	TGTGCCAGCAGTGGAGGGGGGGGAGGTGGTCAGCCCCAGCATTTT	TRBJ1-5	few	TRBV6-1	.
CASSWSSGGSTGELFF	TGTGCCAGCAGCTGGAGCAGCGGTGGGAGCACCGGGGAGCTGTTTTTT	TRBJ2-2	.	TRBV5-8	.
CASSAGQGRSSQETQYF	TGTGCCAGCAGCGCGGGACAGGGGAGGTCCTCACAAGAGACCCAGTACTTC	TRBJ2-5	once	TRBV5-8	TRBD1
CASSPRTGRNTEAFF	TGCGCCAGCAGTCCGAGGACCGGACGCAACACTGAAGCTTTCTTT	TRBJ1-1	.	TRBV10-1	.
CASSLSGGSQPQHF	TGTGCCAGCAGCTTATCAGGGGGCAGTCAGCCCCAGCATTTT	TRBJ1-5	few	TRBV11-2	TRBD1
CASSLNPPGHNTGELFF	TGTGCCAGCAGCTTAAACCCCCCGGGACACAACACCGGGGAGCTGTTTTTT	TRBJ2-2	few	TRBV7-3	.
CASSLIGPGYF	TGTGCCAGCAGCTTAATAGGGCCGGGATATTTT	TRBJ1-3	few	TRBV7-9	.
CASTTLGFYEQYF	TGTGCCAGCACCACTTTGGGGTTTTACGAGCAGTACTTC	TRBJ2-7	.	TRBV7-9	.
CASSLDRPGRTDTQYF	TGCGCCAGCAGCTTGGACCGGCCAGGGCGCACAGATACGCAGTATTTT	TRBJ2-3	.	TRBV5-1	.
CASSSRQGAYGYTF	TGTGCCAGCAGCTCAAGACAGGGGGCCTATGGCTACACCTTC	TRBJ1-2	few	TRBV7-8	TRBD1
CATSRDRSGGGSGELFF	TGTGCCACCAGCAGAGATCGGAGCGGGGGCGGATCCGGGGAGCTGTTTTTT	TRBJ2-2	.	TRBV15	TRBD2